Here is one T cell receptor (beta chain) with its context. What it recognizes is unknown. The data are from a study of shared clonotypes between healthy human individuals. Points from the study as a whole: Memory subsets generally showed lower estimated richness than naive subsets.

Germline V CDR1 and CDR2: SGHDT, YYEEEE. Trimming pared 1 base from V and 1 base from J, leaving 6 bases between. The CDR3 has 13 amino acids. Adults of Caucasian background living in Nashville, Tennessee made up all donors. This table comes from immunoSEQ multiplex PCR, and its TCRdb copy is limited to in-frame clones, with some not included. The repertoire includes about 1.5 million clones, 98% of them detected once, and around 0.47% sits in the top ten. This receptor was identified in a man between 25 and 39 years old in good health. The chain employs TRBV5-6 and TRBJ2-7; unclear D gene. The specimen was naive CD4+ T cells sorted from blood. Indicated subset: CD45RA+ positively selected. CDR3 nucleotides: TGTGCCAGCAGCTTGACACCTTCCTACGAGCAGTACTTC. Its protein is CASSLTPSYEQYF.